Listed below are T cell receptor beta chains from one sample, sequenced in a study of T cell responses to AZD1222 COVID-19 vaccine. Clones were read by immunoSEQ multiplex PCR, and TCRdb kept only the in-frame ones, dropping some. In the table there are under 150,000 clones, 70% to 90% of which are singletons. The sequencing here drew on peripheral blood, taken on day 0 of AZD1222 vaccination. The receptors here all came from an adult in good health. CDR3s include the opening cysteine and the closing phenylalanine or tryptophan. A D gene is named only where the DNA matches it firmly. Not all rows give a size; the values are once, few, many and, for expanded clones, a class.

- | TRBJ1-4 | - | TRBV11-2 | CASSAGWGARVATNEKLFF | TGTGCCAGCAGCGCAGGGTGGGGGGCGCGGGTCGCAACTAATGAAAAACTGTTTTTT
TRBD1 | TRBJ1-5 | - | TRBV5-5 | CASSLEGGQLNQPQHF | TGTGCCAGCAGCTTGGAGGGGGGACAGCTAAATCAGCCCCAGCATTTT
TRBD1 | TRBJ2-1 | - | TRBV9 | CASSPTGLKDNEQFF | TGTGCCAGCAGCCCGACAGGGTTAAAGGACAATGAGCAGTTCTTC
- | TRBJ2-7 | - | TRBV5-1 | CASSSTESSYEQYF | TGCGCCAGCAGCTCCACGGAGAGCTCCTACGAGCAGTACTTC
TRBD1 | TRBJ2-7 | - | TRBV7-2 | CASSGRQGTHEQYF | TGTGCCAGCAGCGGCAGACAGGGAACTCACGAGCAGTACTTC
- | TRBJ2-5 | - | TRBV6-1 | CASSEILRGQETQYF | TGTGCCAGCAGTGAAATCCTCCGGGGGCAAGAGACCCAGTACTTC
- | TRBJ1-5 | few | TRBV24-1 | CATSDYTQPQHF | TGTGCCACCAGTGATTACACCCAACCCCAGCATTTT
- | TRBJ2-7 | - | TRBV12-3/TRBV12-4 | CASSPGPLYEQYF | TGTGCCAGCAGCCCGGGTCCCCTCTACGAGCAGTACTTC
- | TRBJ1-5 | once | TRBV12-5 | CASGLVGEWGQPQHF | TGTGCTAGTGGTTTGGTGGGGGAGTGGGGTCAGCCCCAGCATTTT
TRBD2 | TRBJ2-7 | - | TRBV19 | CASSLSGEGFYEQYF | TGTGCCAGTAGTCTGTCGGGGGAGGGGTTCTACGAGCAGTACTTC
- | TRBJ1-1 | - | TRBV6-5 | CASGTRVLNTEAFF | TGTGCCAGCGGTACCAGGGTTTTGAACACTGAAGCTTTCTTT
- | TRBJ2-7 | - | TRBV5-1 | CASSFDTNSYEQYF | TGCGCCAGCAGCTTCGACACTAACTCCTACGAGCAGTACTTC
- | TRBJ2-5 | - | TRBV6-1 | CASSEGRETQYF | TGTGCCAGCAGTGAAGGGCGAGAGACCCAGTACTTC
- | TRBJ1-1 | - | TRBV11-2 | CASSLATPNTEAFF | TGTGCCAGCAGCTTAGCTACTCCTAACACTGAAGCTTTCTTT
- | TRBJ2-1 | once | TRBV5-1 | CASAEVVYNEQFF | TGCGCCAGCGCTGAGGTGGTCTACAATGAGCAGTTCTTC
TRBD1 | TRBJ2-1 | - | TRBV7-3 | CASSLGQDNEQFF | TGTGCCAGCAGCTTAGGACAGGACAATGAGCAGTTCTTC
TRBD2 | TRBJ2-3 | - | TRBV25-1 | CASSEPSLGGGSTDTQYF | TGTGCCAGCAGTGAACCCTCCCTGGGGGGAGGGAGCACAGATACGCAGTATTTT
- | TRBJ2-1 | - | TRBV10-1 | CASSESVGGMVF | TGCGCCAGCAGTGAGTCAGTCGGGGGTATGGTCTTC
- | TRBJ1-2 | - | TRBV12-3/TRBV12-4 | CASSFVGRVGYTF | TGTGCCAGCAGTTTTGTGGGCAGGGTGGGCTACACCTTC
- | TRBJ1-2 | - | TRBV27 | CASSLYGTDYGYTF | TGTGCCAGCAGTTTATACGGTACGGACTATGGCTACACCTTC
- | TRBJ1-1 | - | TRBV3-1/TRBV3-2 | CASSQVLGGEAFF | TGTGCCAGCAGCCAAGTCCTGGGAGGGGAAGCTTTCTTT
- | TRBJ2-7 | medium-sized | TRBV19 | CASSPYPRSSYEQYF | TGTGCCAGTAGTCCCTACCCCAGGAGCTCCTACGAGCAGTACTTC
- | TRBJ1-3 | - | TRBV9 | CASSPKDRYSGNTIYF | TGTGCCAGCAGCCCCAAAGACAGATACTCTGGAAACACCATATATTTT
- | TRBJ1-5 | once | TRBV10-1 | CASSESGDQPQHF | TGCGCCAGCAGTGAGTCGGGGGATCAGCCCCAGCATTTT
- | TRBJ1-4 | - | TRBV6-5 | CASRPSYLPRQKLFF | TGTGCCAGCAGACCCTCGTACCTCCCTCGCCAGAAATTGTTTTTT
TRBD1 | TRBJ2-5 | - | TRBV7-2 | CASNRQGSLRETQYF | TGTGCCAGCAACCGACAGGGGTCCCTCCGGGAGACCCAGTACTTC
TRBD2 | TRBJ2-1 | - | TRBV5-1 | CASSLPLAGGLYEQFF | TGCGCCAGCAGCTTGCCGCTAGCGGGAGGGCTTTATGAGCAGTTCTTC
- | TRBJ1-5 | - | TRBV30 | CAWSSRNQPQHF | TGTGCCTGGAGTAGCCGGAATCAGCCCCAGCATTTT
- | TRBJ1-2 | - | TRBV14 | CASYSSRVDGYTF | TGTGCCAGTTACAGTTCCCGGGTGGATGGCTACACCTTC
TRBD1 | TRBJ2-7 | - | TRBV5-8 | CASSPQGALSYEQYF | TGTGCCAGCAGCCCTCAGGGGGCCCTCAGCTACGAGCAGTACTTC
TRBD1 | TRBJ1-2 | - | TRBV6-5 | CASSYSGTGGVGYTF | TGTGCCAGCAGTTACTCAGGGACAGGGGGCGTCGGCTACACCTTC
- | TRBJ2-2 | few | TRBV19 | CASSIVRGGPGELFF | TGTGCCAGTAGTATAGTGAGGGGGGGTCCCGGGGAGCTGTTTTTT
- | TRBJ1-1 | - | TRBV7-9 | CASRAGVSTEAFF | TGTGCCAGCCGAGCGGGGGTGAGCACTGAAGCTTTCTTT
TRBD1 | TRBJ1-2 | - | TRBV19 | CASSTGTGYGYTF | TGTGCCAGTAGTACCGGGACAGGCTATGGCTACACCTTC
TRBD1 | TRBJ1-2 | - | TRBV28 | CASSSPGTGGGDGYTF | TGTGCCAGCAGTTCCCCCGGGACAGGGGGCGGGGATGGCTACACCTTC
- | TRBJ2-2 | - | TRBV30 | CAWNLPNWGELFF | TGTGCCTGGAACCTCCCGAATTGGGGGGAGCTGTTTTTT
- | TRBJ1-1 | once | TRBV5-8 | CASSMGPNTEAFF | TGTGCCAGCAGCATGGGTCCTAACACTGAAGCTTTCTTT
TRBD1 | TRBJ2-3 | few | TRBV5-1 | CASSSTGSTDTQYF | TGCGCCAGCAGTTCGACAGGGAGCACAGATACGCAGTATTTT
TRBD2 | TRBJ2-5 | - | TRBV4-1 | CASSTTSGRGPETQYF | TGCGCCAGCAGCACGACTAGCGGGAGGGGCCCGGAGACCCAGTACTTC
TRBD1 | TRBJ2-7 | - | TRBV4-2 | CASSLGTGTYEQYF | TGTGCCAGCAGCCTAGGGACAGGGACCTACGAGCAGTACTTC
- | TRBJ2-7 | - | TRBV5-1 | CASSFTLRSYEQYF | TGCGCCAGCAGCTTTACCCTCCGATCCTACGAGCAGTACTTC
- | TRBJ2-7 | - | TRBV6-5 | CASTTAGTNYEQYF | TGTGCCAGCACTACGGCCGGGACAAACTACGAGCAGTACTTC
TRBD2 | TRBJ2-5 | - | TRBV4-1 | CASSLLAGEQETQYF | TGCGCCAGCAGTCTGCTAGCGGGGGAGCAAGAGACCCAGTACTTC
- | TRBJ1-2 | - | TRBV9 | CASSGNRASNYGYTF | TGTGCCAGCAGCGGGAACAGGGCCTCCAACTATGGCTACACCTTC
- | TRBJ1-1 | - | TRBV6-4 | CASSVDMNTEAFF | TGTGCCAGCAGTGTGGACATGAACACTGAAGCTTTCTTT
TRBD1 | TRBJ1-3 | - | TRBV7-6 | CASSFTTGGSGNTIYF | TGTGCCAGCAGCTTTACGACAGGGGGCTCTGGAAACACCATATATTTT
- | TRBJ1-1 | - | TRBV18 | CASPGSRDRSTEAFF | TGTGCCAGCCCCGGGAGTAGGGATCGAAGCACTGAAGCTTTCTTT
- | TRBJ2-7 | - | TRBV15 | CATGGVSSYEQYF | TGTGCCACCGGTGGGGTTTCGAGCTACGAGCAGTACTTC
TRBD2 | TRBJ2-1 | - | TRBV5-4 | CASSLGLAGGEQFF | TGTGCCAGCAGCTTGGGACTAGCGGGAGGTGAGCAGTTCTTC
- | TRBJ1-3 | - | TRBV30 | CAWSVRGRDMISGNTIYF | TGTGCCTGGAGTGTACGCGGGAGGGATATGATCTCTGGAAACACCATATATTTT
- | TRBJ2-2 | - | TRBV11-2 | CASSFSTGPAGELFF | TGTGCCAGCAGCTTTAGCACAGGTCCTGCCGGGGAGCTGTTTTTT
- | TRBJ1-2 | - | TRBV9 | CASSVGGAARGYTF | TGTGCCAGCAGCGTAGGGGGAGCAGCGCGGGGCTACACCTTC
TRBD2 | TRBJ2-5 | - | TRBV29-1 | CSAWTSGSRETQYF | TGCAGCGCTTGGACTAGCGGGAGCCGTGAGACCCAGTACTTC
- | TRBJ1-1 | once | TRBV30 | CAVRGYTEAFF | TGTGCCGTACGCGGGTACACTGAAGCTTTCTTT